Shown below are 24 T cell receptor beta chains from a single sample sequenced in a study of early T cells in non-severe SARS-CoV-2 infection. In TCRdb, the 5' RACE reads were re-called with MiXCR into one record per CDR3 protein. The sample includes some 96,000 distinct CDR3 sequences, under 15% seen only once; the top ten take 5.5%. Sequenced sample: whole blood. The receptors were gathered from an adult who was a healthcare worker with PCR-confirmed SARS-CoV-2 infection or an uninfected control (not recorded which).

This clonotype was counted a few times. The rearrangement links TRBV20-1 to TRBJ1-2, with D tentatively TRBD1 (6 bases). The germline CDR1 and CDR2 sequences are DFQATT and SNEGSKA (reference sequence). The CDR3 sequence is 13 residues long. The V gene lost 1 base and the J gene lost 3 bases, with 9 bases spanning the gap. The CDR3 nucleotides are TGCAGTGCTAGAGGGGGGGCGGACTATGGCTACACCTTC. Protein: CSARGGADYGYTF.

The chain carries TRBV3-1 and TRBJ2-3; 10 bases line up with TRBD1. V shed 5 bases, J shed 4 bases, and the junction held 12 bases outside the gene matches. Germline CDR1 is LGHDT and CDR2 is YNNKEL (reference sequence). The CDR3 length is 17 residues. The CDR3 region is CASSTLPGQGPPDTQYF. DNA of the CDR3: TGTGCCAGCAGCACACTCCCGGGACAGGGGCCTCCAGATACGCAGTATTTT.

The chain is built from TRBV20-1 and TRBJ2-1, with TRBD2 matching 9 bases. The CDR3 loop spans 14 amino acids. CDR1 is DFQATT and CDR2 is SNEGSKA in the germline V gene (reference sequence). V trimming: 3 bases; J trimming: 4 bases; junction bases outside the gene matches: 4. CDR3: CSARLAGPYNEQFF. CDR3 DNA: TGCAGTGCTAGGCTAGCGGGACCTTACAATGAGCAGTTCTTC.

This chain connects TRBV10-2 to TRBJ2-5; TRBD2 is a possible D gene (5 bases). The CDR3 is 13 residues long. Germline V gene sequence: CDR1 WSHSY, CDR2 SAAADI. Trimming left V 0 bases short and J 5 bases short, with 7 bases between. The DNA of the CDR3 is TGCGCCAGCAGTGAGTCCCGCGGGGAGACCCAGTACTTC. Protein product: CASSESRGETQYF.

The rearrangement uses TRBV11-1 and TRBJ2-7, with a tentative D call TRBD2 (5 bases). Germline V CDR1 and CDR2: SGHAT, FQDESV (reference sequence). This CDR3 comprises 13 residues. Trimming took 4 bases from V and 3 from J, leaving 10 bases between them. The CDR3 sequence: CASSSRRSYEQYF. The CDR3 region has the DNA TGTGCCAGCAGCTCTCGGAGGAGCTACGAGCAGTACTTC.

This clonotype has just a few counts. The rearrangement joins TRBV7-9 to TRBJ2-3; the D call may be TRBD1 or TRBD2 (6 bases each). V lost 5 bases and J lost 4, with 16 bases in between. This CDR3 has 15 amino acids. Germline CDR1 is SEHNR and CDR2 is FQNEAQ (reference sequence). The CDR3 sequence is CASSKRGEAPDTQYF. CDR3 nucleotide sequence: TGTGCCAGCAGCAAGAGGGGGGAAGCCCCAGATACGCAGTATTTT.

The table lists this clonotype with a few counts. The chain uses TRBV7-9 and TRBJ1-6, with D tentatively TRBD1 (6 bases). The length of the CDR3 is 14 residues. The germline V and J ends were trimmed by 1 base and 9 bases, with 10 bases remaining between them. Germline loops: CDR1 SEHNR, CDR2 FQNEAQ (reference sequence). CDR3 residues: CASSLVGGGSPLHF. In nucleotides, the CDR3 is TGTGCCAGCAGCTTAGTCGGAGGGGGTTCACCCCTCCACTTT.

In this sample, this clonotype turned up a few times. The J gene is TRBJ2-1, the V gene TRBV29-1, with unresolved D. CDR3 size: 12 residues. The germline gives CDR1 SQVTM, CDR2 ANQGSEA. Trimming pared 5 bases from V and 8 bases from J, leaving 13 bases between. CDR3 in DNA: TGCAGCGTTTCCCTAGTGAGCTATGAGCAGTTCTTC. It encodes CSVSLVSYEQFF.

This rearrangement joins TRBV5-1 to TRBJ2-5, with 7 bases lining up with TRBD2. The CDR3 sequence is 14 residues long. Looked up from germline, CDR1 is SGHRS and CDR2 is YFSETQ. J was trimmed by 6 bases and V by 4 bases; bases with no gene match: 9. The CDR3 reads CASSPTGGSKTQYF. In DNA form, the CDR3 reads TGCGCCAGCAGCCCCACGGGGGGTAGTAAGACCCAGTACTTC.

This clonotype occurred a few times. CDR3 DNA: TGTGCCAGCTCAGCCGGGACAGGGTCATACGAGCAGTACTTC. Translating it yields CASSAGTGSYEQYF. The chain couples TRBV18 to TRBJ2-7; 9 positions agree with TRBD1. The CDR3 loop spans 14 amino acids. CDR1 KGHSH and CDR2 LQKENI come from the germline V gene. J lost 4 bases, V lost 5 bases, and 6 bases had no gene match.

The chain carries TRBV6-2 or TRBV6-3 and TRBJ1-2; 7 positions match TRBD1. Trimming cost V 6 bases and J 4 bases; bases outside gene matches: 5. The germline gives CDR1 MNHEY, CDR2 SVGEGT. The CDR3 has 13 amino acids. CDR3 residues: CASSPTGRYGYTF. In DNA form, the CDR3 reads TGTGCCAGCAGCCCGACAGGGCGCTATGGCTACACCTTC.

V is TRBV7-9 and J is TRBJ2-3; D unresolved. The V and J ends lost 2 bases and 4 bases respectively, with 4 bases between them. Germline V gene lookup returns CDR1 SEHNR and CDR2 FQNEAQ (reference sequence). This CDR3 region has 12 residues. CDR3: CASSLSADTQYF. The CDR3 region has the DNA TGTGCCAGCAGCTTAAGTGCAGATACGCAGTATTTT.

The gene calls are TRBV19 and TRBJ2-1; maybe TRBD1 (6 bases). The V end lost 9 bases, the J end lost 0 bases, and 18 bases lay between the germline ends. The CDR3 is made up of 16 amino acids. Per germline, CDR1 LNHDA and CDR2 SQIVND (reference sequence). In DNA, the CDR3 is TGTGCCAGATGTGTAGGGACAAACCGCTCCTACAATGAGCAGTTCTTC. The encoded protein is CARCVGTNRSYNEQFF.

This clonotype was detected only a few times. V is TRBV12-3 or TRBV12-4 and J is TRBJ1-1, with TRBD1 matching 7 bases. The ends lost 7 bases at V and 1 base at J; junction bases unmatched: 0. CDR3 length: 12 residues. The CDR3 bases are TGTGCCAGCAACAGGGGGAACACTGAAGCTTTCTTT. Translating gives CASNRGNTEAFF.

This clonotype came up a few times. A junction end diverges from the germline sequence, so it may reflect a read error. CDR3 sequence: CASSTRTQIF. CDR3 nucleotide sequence: TGTGCCAGCAGTACACGAACCCAGATTTTC. The rearrangement uses TRBV2 and TRBJ2-5; D is unresolved. The CDR3 contains 10 residues. Per the germline V gene, CDR1 is SNHLY and CDR2 is FYNNEI. Variable domain in full (rest from reference TRBV2 and TRBJ2-5): EPEVTQTPSHQVTQMGQEVILRCVPISNHLYFYWYRQILGQKVEFLVSFYNNEISEKSEIFDDQFSVERPDGSNFTLKIRSTKLEDSAMYFCASSTRTQIFGPGTRLLVL.

The chain links TRBV6-1 to TRBJ1-5, with D perhaps matching TRBD1 (5 bases). V was shortened by 1 base and J by 6 bases, with 16 bases between the two germline ends. The CDR3 is made up of 16 amino acids. Per germline, CDR1 MNHNS and CDR2 SASEGT. The CDR3 region has the DNA TGTGCCAGCAGTGAAGGGCCCGGGGGTATGAGTCAGCCCCAGCATTTT. Its protein product is CASSEGPGGMSQPQHF.

The V and J genes are TRBV7-9 and TRBJ2-3; 7 bases are a match to TRBD2. This CDR3 spans 16 amino acids. After removal of 3 bases from V and 6 bases from J, the junction contained 12 bases not matched to a gene. Germline V gene data show CDR1 as SEHNR and CDR2 as FQNEAQ (reference sequence). CDR3 bases: TGTGCCAGCAGCTTGGCGACTAGCCTCAATCGGGATACGCAGTATTTT. Translating it yields CASSLATSLNRDTQYF. Variable domain in full (rest from reference TRBV7-9 and TRBJ2-3): DTGVSQNPRHKITKRGQNVTFRCDPISEHNRLYWYRQTLGQGPEFLTYFQNEAQLEKSRLLSDRFSAERPKGSFSTLEIQRTEQGDSAMYLCASSLATSLNRDTQYFGPGTRLTVL.

The chain recombines TRBV12-3 or TRBV12-4 with TRBJ1-2; TRBD1 matches 10 bases. Trimming took 5 bases from V and 5 from J; bases not matched to a gene: 5. This CDR3 region has 14 residues. The CDR3, as DNA: TGTGCCAGCAGTCTGGACAGGGGGTGGTATGGCTACACCTTC. Its protein product is CASSLDRGWYGYTF.

This chain uses TRBV7-9 with TRBJ2-7; 8 bases are shared with TRBD1. The V and J ends lost 5 bases and 3 bases, in that order; junction bases with no gene match: 9. The CDR3 runs 15 residues. CDR1 is SEHNR and CDR2 is FQNEAQ in the germline V gene (reference sequence). This CDR3 reads CASSPGQGNRYEQYF. The CDR3 DNA is TGTGCCAGCAGCCCAGGACAGGGAAATCGCTACGAGCAGTACTTC.

The chain joins TRBV28 to TRBJ2-1; TRBD2 aligns across 12 bases. V gave up 3 bases and J gave up 4 bases; unmatched junction bases: 1. CDR1 is MDHEN and CDR2 is SYDVKM in the germline V gene. The CDR3 runs 15 residues. CDR3 in amino acids: CASSFGLAGYNEQFF. In nucleotides, the CDR3 is TGTGCCAGCAGTTTTGGACTAGCGGGGTACAATGAGCAGTTCTTC.

The sample holds a few counts of this clonotype. V usage is TRBV5-1 and J usage is TRBJ2-7, with D uncertain. Trimming stripped 1 base from V and 9 bases from J, with 14 bases between. The CDR3 sequence is 13 residues long. Germline V gene data show CDR1 as SGHRS and CDR2 as YFSETQ. CDR3 sequence reads: CASSLISEFGQYF. The CDR3 nucleotides read TGCGCCAGCAGCTTGATTTCCGAGTTCGGGCAGTACTTC.

The chain recombines TRBV28 with TRBJ2-1, with a possible D match to TRBD2 (5 bases). Trimming left V 2 bases short and J 7 bases short, with 15 bases between. Germline CDR1 MDHEN, CDR2 SYDVKM. The CDR3 totals 15 residues. CDR3 loop: CASSLGGTLGNEQFF. The CDR3 DNA reads TGTGCCAGCAGTTTAGGAGGCACCCTCGGGAATGAGCAGTTCTTC.

This clonotype was picked up many times. The gene calls are TRBV20-1 and TRBJ2-1; TRBD2 matches at 9 bases. The trim removed 3 bases at V and 7 bases at J, leaving 7 bases unmatched. The CDR3 is 14 amino acids. Germline values: CDR1 DFQATT, CDR2 SNEGSKA (reference sequence). CDR3 nucleotide sequence: TGCAGTGCTAGGGGTAGCGGGAGTGGAAATGAGCAGTTCTTC. It translates to CSARGSGSGNEQFF.

The CDR3 DNA sequence: TGTGCCACCAGACGCGGGACTAGCGGTAACGAGCAGTACTTC. Amino acid sequence: CATRRGTSGNEQYF. V and J are TRBV3-1 and TRBJ2-7; 11 nucleotides agree with TRBD2. This CDR3 has 14 residues. The germline V gene encodes CDR1 LGHDT and CDR2 YNNKEL (reference sequence). Trimming removed 10 bases from V and 5 bases from J; junction bases left unmatched: 10.